Each of the 27 T cell receptor beta chains below was sequenced from the same sample in a study of T cells in women clearing cervical HPV infection. Assay: immunoSEQ multiplex PCR; the TCRdb copy retains only in-frame clones and omits some. This table lists around 20,000 clones. Input material: blood buffy coat. These TCRs come from a woman aged 18-70 years with a cervical HPV16 infection that either progressed to CIN3+ or cleared (not recorded which).

As for this clone: With the read ending 3 residues before the CDR3 end, the germline J gene is used to fill in that end. The chain recombines TRBV19 with TRBJ2-4; possible D gene TRBD2, 5 bases. Germline V gene lookup returns CDR1 LNHDA and CDR2 SQIVND (reference sequence). CDR3 size: 16 residues. Partial CDR3 DNA: TGTGCCAGTAGCCCCCGGTCGCGTCCGGGGAACTATGGT. Translating it yields CASSPRSRPGNYG. The full CDR3 sequence reads CASSPRSRPGNYGQYF.

About this clone itself: The CDR3 is cut off 3 residues early in the read; its end comes from the germline J gene. V gene TRBV5-1 combines with J gene TRBJ2-7; 8 bases are a match to TRBD2. V shed 0 bases and J 3 bases; nucleotides not matched to a gene: 5. Germline V gene sequence: CDR1 SGHRS, CDR2 YFSETQ. The CDR3 spans 15 residues. Partial CDR3 DNA: TGCGCCAGCAGCTTGGATGCGGGACTAGACTACGAG. Protein: CASSLDAGLDYE. The whole CDR3 is CASSLDAGLDYEQYF. The full variable domain, its missing parts supplied by reference TRBV5-1 and TRBJ2-7, is KAGVTQTPRYLIKTRGQQVTLSCSPISGHRSVSWYQQTPGQGLQFLFEYFSETQRNKGNFPGRFSGRQFSNSRSEMNVSTLELGDSALYLCASSLDAGLDYEQYFGPGTRLTVT.

As concerns this clone: Read data end 3 residues before the CDR3 end; the end is taken from the germline J gene. The V call is TRBV19, the J call TRBJ1-4; the match to TRBD1 covers 9 bases. Germline CDR1 LNHDA, CDR2 SQIVND (reference sequence). CDR3 size: 14 residues. Germline trimming cut 7 bases from V and 5 bases from J; bases unmatched to any gene: 5. The CDR3 sequence is CASNMGQGNEKLFF. Incomplete CDR3 DNA: TGTGCCAGTAATATGGGACAGGGAAATGAAAAA.

Comments on this clone: The read falls 3 residues short of the CDR3 end, and the missing part is taken from the germline J gene. The chain has TRBV11-2 and TRBJ2-3; 7 positions match TRBD2. The length of the CDR3 is 14 residues. Losses at the gene ends were 3 bases for V and 1 base for J; bases not matched to a gene: 1. CDR1 is SGHAT, CDR2 FQNNGV, per germline. The DNA read from the CDR3 is TGTGCCAGCAGCTTGACTAGCCGCACAGATACG. It translates to CASSLTSRTDT. The full CDR3 protein is CASSLTSRTDTQYF.

A remark on this clone: The CDR3 goes on 3 residues after the read ends, and that part is filled in from the germline J gene. The chain is built from TRBV19 and TRBJ2-7; a possible D gene is TRBD1 (6 bases). Germline-derived CDR1 and CDR2 are LNHDA and SQIVND (reference sequence). This CDR3 contains 14 residues. The V end lost 8 bases, the J end lost 2 bases, and 16 bases lay between the germline ends. CDR3 DNA, as far as it was read: TGTGCCAGTCGGGACATAAGAGTCCCCTACGAG. It codes for CASRDIRVPYE. The whole CDR3 region reads CASRDIRVPYEQYF.

A word on this clone: The DNA ends 3 residues before the CDR3 does, and the rest of the CDR3 is filled in from the germline J gene. The chain joins TRBV7-3 to TRBJ2-1; TRBD2 matches 16 bases. This CDR3 has 16 amino acids. The germline V gene has CDR1 SGHTA and CDR2 FQGTGA. J lost 8 bases, V lost 5 bases, and 6 bases had no gene match. CDR3 protein: CASSTGTSGRVDEQFF. The sequenced CDR3 bases are TGTGCCAGCAGCACCGGGACTAGCGGGAGGGTCGATGAG.

Concerning this clone itself: Sequencing ends 3 residues short of the CDR3 end; the germline J gene provides the rest. Other DNA sequences in the same sample also yield this CDR3. The chain couples TRBV20-1 to TRBJ1-6; 8 positions match TRBD1. The germline CDR1 and CDR2 sequences are DFQATT and SNEGSKA (reference sequence). This CDR3 spans 18 amino acids. The trim removed 1 base at V and 7 bases at J, leaving 15 bases unmatched. CDR3 protein: CSARARQGARTPNSPLHF. The CDR3 bases that were read are TGCAGTGCTAGAGCAAGGCAGGGGGCGAGAACCCCCAATTCACCC.

About this clone itself: From the germline J gene comes the end of the CDR3, since the read stops 3 residues before it. The rearrangement joins TRBV25-1 to TRBJ2-7, with 10 bases matching TRBD2. Germline loops: CDR1 MGHDK, CDR2 SYGVNS. V trimming: 2 bases; J trimming: 5 bases; junction bases outside the gene matches: 12. This CDR3 is 17 amino acids long. The CDR3 reads CASSEHGASGSLHEQYF. CDR3 DNA (partial): TGTGCCAGCAGTGAACACGGTGCTAGCGGGAGTCTGCACGAG.

With regard to this clone: The CDR3 goes on 3 residues after the read ends, and that part is filled in from the germline J gene. The chain employs TRBV19 and TRBJ2-4, with 8 bases lining up with TRBD1. The CDR3 is made up of 13 amino acids. Germline V lookup: CDR1 LNHDA, CDR2 SQIVND (reference sequence). The sequenced part of the CDR3 DNA is TGTGCCAGTAGTAGAGGACAGGGCCATGGT. Its translation is CASSRGQGHG. The CDR3 reads in full as CASSRGQGHGQYF.

The CDR3 spells CASSLAGLPVDTQYF. CDR3 DNA, as far as it was read: TGCGCCAGCAGCTTGGCCGGACTCCCGGTAGATACG. The chain links TRBV5-1 to TRBJ2-3, with D perhaps matching TRBD2 (5 bases). The sequenced fragment ends 3 residues before the CDR3 boundary, so the rest is inferred from the germline J gene. The CDR3 totals 15 residues. From germline, CDR1 is SGHRS and CDR2 YFSETQ. Deletions cut 0 bases from V and 5 bases from J, with 13 bases between.

About this clone: The read terminates 3 residues before the CDR3 end, so the remaining end is supplied by the germline J gene. This rearrangement joins TRBV6-4 to TRBJ2-3, with 8 bases lining up with TRBD2. This CDR3 region has 14 residues. Trimming took 3 bases from V and 1 from J; bases not matched to a gene: 0. Germline CDR1 and CDR2: MRHNA and SNTAGT. CDR3 amino acids: CASSEREGTDTQYF. The sequenced CDR3 bases are TGTGCCAGCAGTGAGCGGGAGGGCACAGATACG.

CDR3 residues: CSAPTGEGNEQFF. Incomplete CDR3 DNA: TGCAGTGCTCCGACAGGGGAGGGCAATGAG. V and J are TRBV20-1 and TRBJ2-1; D perhaps matches TRBD1 (8 bases). The CDR3 end is not reached by the read, which stops 3 residues before it; the germline J gene fills it in. Trimming left V 5 bases short and J 6 bases short, with 14 bases between. The CDR3 extends over 13 amino acids. Germline CDR1 and CDR2: DFQATT and SNEGSKA (reference sequence).

The CDR3 loop reads CASSLGATQYF. The covered CDR3 bases are TGTGCCAGCAGTTTAGGGGCGACC. The chain recombines TRBV6-2 or TRBV6-3 with TRBJ2-5; tentatively, D is TRBD1 (5 bases). With the read ending 3 residues before the CDR3 end, the germline J gene is used to fill in that end. Germline CDR1 reads MNHEY; CDR2 reads SVGEGT. The CDR3 sequence is 11 residues long. V shed 4 bases and J shed 7 bases, with 7 bases lying between them.

As to this clone: Read data end 3 residues before the CDR3 end; the end is taken from the germline J gene. The chain has TRBV14 and TRBJ2-2, with D possibly matching TRBD2 (6 bases). Per germline, CDR1 SGHDN and CDR2 FVKESK. The CDR3 sequence is 15 residues long. Deletions cut 1 base from V and 5 bases from J, with 11 bases between. The sequenced CDR3 bases are TGTGCCAGCAGCCAAGGTGGCGGGGAAACCGGGGAG. This codes for CASSQGGGETGE. The complete CDR3 reads CASSQGGGETGELFF.

Remarks on this clone: The read gets to within 3 residues of the CDR3 end, and the germline J gene fills in the rest. The V and J genes are TRBV6-8 and TRBJ2-5; TRBD1 matches 7 bases. Looked up from germline, CDR1 is MNHGY and CDR2 is SAAAGT. The V segment lost 0 bases and the J segment 4 bases; nucleotides outside the gene matches: 5. The CDR3 spans 15 residues. CDR3: CASSYSRGGGETQYF. Partial CDR3 DNA: TGTGCCAGCAGTTACTCGAGAGGGGGCGGAGAGACC.

Notes on this clone: The CDR3 end is not reached by the read, which stops 3 residues before it; the germline J gene fills it in. The chain recombines TRBV6-1 with TRBJ2-3, with 7 bases aligning to TRBD2. J was trimmed by 0 bases and V by 2 bases; bases with no gene match: 2. CDR3 length equals 15 residues. Germline CDR1 reads MNHNS; CDR2 reads SASEGT. CDR3 DNA, as far as it was read: TGTGCCAGCAGTGAATGGGGGGGGAGCACAGATACG. Translated, it gives CASSEWGGSTDT. The whole CDR3 protein reads CASSEWGGSTDTQYF.

Concerning this clone: Sequencing ends 3 residues short of the CDR3 end; the germline J gene provides the rest. The rearrangement joins TRBV2 to TRBJ2-3; D gene uncertain. The CDR3 spans 14 residues. V was cut by 7 bases and J by 6 bases, with 17 bases left in between. CDR1 is SNHLY and CDR2 is FYNNEI in the germline V gene. The CDR3 protein is CASNGYLVRDTQYF. The part of the CDR3 DNA that was read is TGTGCCAGCAACGGATACCTAGTGCGGGATACG.

For this clone: Coverage ceases 3 residues before the CDR3 finishes, and the germline J gene fills in the end. The chain combines TRBV10-1 with TRBJ2-3; TRBD2 matches 10 bases. The CDR3 is made up of 15 amino acids. V lost 0 bases and J lost 7; bases outside the gene matches: 4. Germline CDR1 and CDR2: WNHNN and SYGVQD (reference sequence). The CDR3 DNA, read in part, is TGCGCCAGCAGTGAGTCCCCTAGCGGGAGTTATACG. This gives the protein CASSESPSGSYT. The full CDR3 sequence reads CASSESPSGSYTQYF.

Notes on this clone: The CDR3 end falls 3 residues outside the read, so it is completed with the germline J gene. The chain links TRBV19 to TRBJ2-1; 12 bases fit TRBD1. CDR3 length: 14 residues. J gave up 7 bases and V 5 bases, and 3 bases lay outside the gene matches. Germline V gene lookup returns CDR1 LNHDA and CDR2 SQIVND (reference sequence). The CDR3 DNA, read in part, is TGTGCCAGTAGTGCGGGACAGGGGGCAAATGAG. Translating it yields CASSAGQGANE. In full, the CDR3 reads CASSAGQGANEQFF.

The sequenced CDR3 bases are TGTGCCAGCAGCACCCGGACTTTGAGGGAGACC. It encodes CASSTRTLRET. The entire CDR3 sequence reads CASSTRTLRETQYF. V and J are TRBV5-5 and TRBJ2-5; weak D call: TRBD2 (5 bases). The CDR3 end is not reached by the read, which stops 3 residues before it; the germline J gene fills it in. Deletions cut 4 bases from V and 5 bases from J, with 15 bases between. Per the germline V gene, CDR1 is SGHKS and CDR2 is YYEKEE (reference sequence). CDR3 length: 14 residues.

In the case of this clone: The read finishes 3 residues shy of the CDR3 end, and the germline J gene is used to complete it. The chain carries TRBV5-1 and TRBJ1-1; D may be TRBD1 (6 bases). This CDR3 contains 13 residues. Trimming removed 7 bases from V and 3 bases from J, with 13 bases in between. CDR1 is SGHRS, CDR2 YFSETQ, per germline. CDR3 loop: CASSTRGYTEAFF. Incomplete CDR3 DNA: TGCGCCAGCTCAACCAGGGGTTACACTGAA.

With respect to this clone: The CDR3 end falls 3 residues outside the read, so it is completed with the germline J gene. This chain connects TRBV6-2 or TRBV6-3 to TRBJ2-2; 7 positions match TRBD1. The CDR3 runs 16 residues. Trimming took 2 bases from V and 2 from J; bases not matched to a gene: 5. Germline V gene lookup returns CDR1 MNHEY and CDR2 SVGEGT. This CDR3 is CASSYGTDPNTGELFF. CDR3 DNA, as far as it was read: TGTGCCAGCAGTTACGGGACAGACCCTAACACCGGGGAG.

Remarks on this clone: Read sequence stops 3 residues before the CDR3 end, and the germline J gene provides the missing end. This chain joins TRBV5-1 and TRBJ2-7; D is possibly TRBD1 (5 bases). The CDR3 runs 15 residues. The V gene lost 1 base and the J gene lost 0 bases, with 11 bases spanning the gap. Germline V gene data show CDR1 as SGHRS and CDR2 as YFSETQ. The chain's CDR3 is CASSLIEGASYEQYF. CDR3 bases read: TGCGCCAGCAGCTTGATCGAAGGGGCCTCCTACGAG.

Remarks on this clone: Read sequence stops 3 residues before the CDR3 end, and the germline J gene provides the missing end. The rearrangement joins TRBV20-1 to TRBJ1-1; D is undetermined. The germline CDR1 and CDR2 sequences are DFQATT and SNEGSKA (reference sequence). V was pared by 1 base and J by 4 bases, with 10 bases between. The CDR3 runs to 13 residues. CDR3 loop: CSARGRVGTEAFF. The sequenced part of the CDR3 DNA is TGCAGTGCTAGAGGGCGGGTCGGCACTGAA.

Comment on this clone: Sequencing ends 3 residues short of the CDR3 end; the germline J gene provides the rest. The rearrangement links TRBV11-2 to TRBJ2-2, with 11 bases aligning to TRBD1. Trimming took 5 bases from V and 5 from J; bases not matched to a gene: 4. This CDR3 comprises 15 residues. The germline V gene has CDR1 SGHAT and CDR2 FQNNGV. Incomplete CDR3 DNA: TGTGCCAGCAGCCGGACAGGGGGCTGGACCGGGGAG. Translating gives CASSRTGGWTGE. The entire CDR3 sequence reads CASSRTGGWTGELFF.

On this clone itself: The CDR3 end is not reached by the read, which stops 3 residues before it; the germline J gene fills it in. V gene TRBV7-3 combines with J gene TRBJ2-1; 8 bases line up with TRBD2. The length of the CDR3 is 15 residues. J was trimmed by 0 bases and V by 5 bases; bases with no gene match: 3. Germline V gene sequence: CDR1 SGHTA, CDR2 FQGTGA. The sequenced CDR3 bases are TGTGCCAGCAGCATAGCGGGGAGCTCCTACAATGAG. This gives the protein CASSIAGSSYNE. The full-length CDR3 reads as CASSIAGSSYNEQFF. Full variable domain (remainder filled in from reference TRBV7-3 and TRBJ2-1): GAGVSQTPSNKVTEKGKYVELRCDPISGHTALYWYRQSLGQGPEFLIYFQGTGAADDSGLPNDRFFAVRPEGSVSTLKIQRTERGDSAVYLCASSIAGSSYNEQFFGPGTRLTVL.

As concerns this clone: The CDR3 extends 3 residues past the end of the read, so its final part is completed from the germline J gene. This chain links TRBV19 with TRBJ2-1; TRBD1 agrees at 9 bases. Germline CDR1 and CDR2: LNHDA and SQIVND (reference sequence). V was clipped by 4 bases and J by 7 bases; unmatched bases: 11. The length of the CDR3 is 16 residues. Incomplete CDR3 DNA: TGTGCCAGTAGTACCGCTGTGGGACAGGGAAGTAATGAG. Translation: CASSTAVGQGSNE. The CDR3 in full is CASSTAVGQGSNEQFF.